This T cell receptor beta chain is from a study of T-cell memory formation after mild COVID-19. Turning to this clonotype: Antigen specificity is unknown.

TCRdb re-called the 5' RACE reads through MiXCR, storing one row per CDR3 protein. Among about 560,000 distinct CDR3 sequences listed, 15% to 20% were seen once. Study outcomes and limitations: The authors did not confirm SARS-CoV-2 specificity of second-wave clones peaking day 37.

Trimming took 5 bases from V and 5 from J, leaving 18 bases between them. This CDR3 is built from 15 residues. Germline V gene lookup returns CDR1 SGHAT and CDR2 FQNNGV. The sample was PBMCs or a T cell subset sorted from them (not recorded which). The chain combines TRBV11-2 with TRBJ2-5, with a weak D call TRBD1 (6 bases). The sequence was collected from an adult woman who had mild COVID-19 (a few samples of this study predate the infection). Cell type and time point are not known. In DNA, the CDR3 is TGTGCCAGCAGCCCGTCAGGGGTGTGGCGGGAGACCCAGTACTTC. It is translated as CASSPSGVWRETQYF.